This T cell receptor (beta chain) emerged from a study of glioma-infiltrating T cells (dated by TCRdb to the mid-2010s). For the wider study: Glioma tissue, non-neoplastic brain tissue and matched peripheral blood mononuclear cells were used as sources from which TCR alpha- and beta-chain repertoires were sequenced. To measure how far tissue and blood T-cell populations diverged, each tissue-infiltrating repertoire was compared against the peripheral blood repertoire of the same patient. Three low-grade glioma patients, roughly eight primary glioblastoma patients, and three non-glioma patients who contributed non-neoplastic brain tissue made up the paired cohort. On the study overall, not on this receptor specifically: Group comparisons rested on small numbers: three non-neoplastic, three low-grade glioma and 7 or 8 glioblastoma patients. Only a very small number of CDR3 sequences turned up in both tissue and blood, a result put down to high CDR3 diversity combined with limited sampling. In non-neoplastic patients, VJ-independent divergence between tissue and blood fell below expectation, whereas in all gliomas, and especially in low-grade gliomas, the divergence rose above expectation.

This clonotype was picked up many times. The clone's antigen remains unknown. Qualities for individual bases were not recorded, and no much larger clone is one base off. Relative to germline, V is 5 bases shorter and J is 7 bases shorter, with 15 bases between their ends. CDR1 and CDR2, per the germline V gene, are SGHTA and FQGNSA. The CDR3 goes from the cysteine to the phenylalanine over 14 residues. Only the CDR3 DNA is retained, 42 bases long and in frame from the first base. The iRepertoire nested amplicon-rescue multiplex PCR (arm-PCR) platform was used to amplify TCR alpha and beta CDR3 regions from RNA. One-step reverse transcription and amplification used about 90-450 ng of tissue mRNA or PBMC total RNA as input. Following bead purification, Illumina adapters were added by a secondary multiplex PCR, and the libraries were gel-purified between 200 and 400 bp. Libraries carried internal 6-nucleotide barcodes used for demultiplexing. Sequencing of the libraries was done on an Illumina MiSeq using 2x220 or 2x250 nucleotide paired-end reads. The paper's processing steps were these. Paired reads were merged using FLASH 1.2.11 and aligned with BWA-MEM to the GRCh37 human genome, and TRA and TRB reads were then extracted. An IMGT-derived reference of cassette sequences and CDR3 motifs, with pseudogenes included, was used for V and J assignment. Reads were translated in three frames, and productive CDR3s were defined by a C…FGXG motif without stop codons. A clonotype was defined as a unique combination of a V-J cassette pair and a CDR3 amino acid sequence. Filtering of reads was based on Hamming distance, with the threshold set by the sequence error rate of each sample in mapped regions. The public reads were reprocessed in TCRdb via fastp at Q25 and MiXCR, keeping in-frame beta chains. Identical CDR3 proteins give one entry, which carries the most common genes and DNA. The V and J calls and clone size are TCRdb's, not the authors'. The sample contains more than 90,000 distinct CDR3 sequences, about 37% of them found a single time. The ten largest clones take up roughly two fifths of the sample.

Sequenced sample: glioma tissue, nonneoplastic brain tissue, or PBMCs (not recorded which). The chain employs TRBV7-2 and TRBJ1-5; TRBD1 might be the D gene, on 5 matching bases. The sequence was obtained from a human donor with low-grade glioma or glioblastoma, undergoing nonglioma brain surgery, or in good health (not recorded which). The CDR3 reads CASSPQGVQQPQHF. The DNA sequence is given as TGTGCCAGCAGCCCCCAGGGAGTACAACAGCCCCAGCATTTT.